These T cell receptor beta chains were read from a single sample in a study of cytomegalovirus exposure and HLA in healthy donors. Some clones are missing from TCRdb's copy, which holds only in-frame ones; the method was immunoSEQ multiplex PCR. The sample contains about 240,000 clones, around 87% of which appear only once. Sequenced material: PBMCs. Source of these receptors: a woman aged 25 to 39 in good health and CMV-seropositive. CDR3s include the opening cysteine and the closing phenylalanine or tryptophan. The D gene is left open where the match is weak. Clone size is stated in some rows and not others, as once, few, many or a class when expanded.

J: TRBJ2-7; V: TRBV6-5; size: -; D: TRBD2; DNA: TGTGCCAGCAGTTACGCGGGGCTAGCGGGAGGCTCCGAGCAGTACTTC; CDR3: CASSYAGLAGGSEQYF
J: TRBJ1-2; V: TRBV19; size: -; D: -; DNA: TGTGCCAGTAGTATCAGAGGGGAGGTGCACTATGGCTACACCTTC; CDR3: CASSIRGEVHYGYTF
J: TRBJ1-5; V: TRBV28; size: -; D: -; DNA: TGTGCCAGCAGTTCTTTTGCGGGAGGCCAGCCCCAGCATTTT; CDR3: CASSSFAGGQPQHF
J: TRBJ2-2; V: TRBV4-2; size: -; D: TRBD2; DNA: TGTGCCAGCAGCCAATCTGCGGGAGGGACGAACACCGGGGAGCTGTTTTTT; CDR3: CASSQSAGGTNTGELFF
J: TRBJ2-3; V: TRBV21-1; size: -; D: -; DNA: TGTGCCAGCAGCAAATGGGAGGGAAGGTGCGCCGGGGGCACAGATACGCAGTATTTT; CDR3: CASSKWEGRCAGGTDTQYF
J: TRBJ2-7; V: TRBV2; size: -; D: TRBD1; DNA: TGTGCCAGCAGCGCGGGACAGGTCTCCTACGAGCAGTACTTC; CDR3: CASSAGQVSYEQYF
J: TRBJ2-7; V: TRBV11-3; size: -; D: TRBD2; DNA: TGTGCCAGCAGCTTAGATCGGGGGGTAACCTACGAGCAGTACTTC; CDR3: CASSLDRGVTYEQYF
J: TRBJ1-1; V: TRBV2; size: -; D: -; DNA: TGTGCCAGCAGGGCGGGGGGGTACGGGATCACTGAAGCTTTCTTT; CDR3: CASRAGGYGITEAFF
J: TRBJ2-1; V: TRBV11-2; size: -; D: -; DNA: TGTGCCAGCAGCCTAGCCGGGACTCACTTCTTC; CDR3: CASSLAGTHFF
J: TRBJ2-1; V: TRBV5-1; size: -; D: -; DNA: TGCGCCAGCAGCCCACAGGCAGGGCCTGGTGAGCAGTTCTTC; CDR3: CASSPQAGPGEQFF
J: TRBJ1-4; V: TRBV4-1; size: -; D: TRBD1; DNA: TGCGCCAGCAGCCCACAGGGGATGGGAGAAAAACTGTTTTTT; CDR3: CASSPQGMGEKLFF
J: TRBJ1-1; V: TRBV5-1; size: -; D: -; DNA: TGCGCCAGCAGCTTAGCAGGGTACACTGAAGCTTTCTTT; CDR3: CASSLAGYTEAFF
J: TRBJ2-3; V: TRBV27; size: -; D: -; DNA: TGTGCCAGCAGTTCCGGTGGGGGGTGGGAGTGGGGCACAGATACGCAGTATTTT; CDR3: CASSSGGGWEWGTDTQYF
J: TRBJ1-1; V: TRBV11-2; size: -; D: -; DNA: TGTGCCAGCAGCTTAGCCGCCGGGGACACTGAAGCTTTCTTT; CDR3: CASSLAAGDTEAFF
J: TRBJ1-2; V: TRBV4-2; size: once; D: -; DNA: TGTGCCAGCAGCCAAGCCGACAGTAACTATGGCTACACCTTC; CDR3: CASSQADSNYGYTF
J: TRBJ1-5; V: TRBV2; size: -; D: TRBD1; DNA: TGTGCCAGCAGCGGGACAGGGCAAGATCAGCCCCAGCATTTT; CDR3: CASSGTGQDQPQHF
J: TRBJ1-1; V: TRBV14; size: -; D: -; DNA: TGTGCCAGCAGCCAAGCAGTCAACACTGAAGCTTTCTTT; CDR3: CASSQAVNTEAFF
J: TRBJ2-7; V: TRBV19; size: -; D: TRBD2; DNA: TGTGCCAGTAGTATAGTAGGGACTAGCGGGAGCTATACCTACGAGCAGTACTTC; CDR3: CASSIVGTSGSYTYEQYF
J: TRBJ1-2; V: TRBV30; size: -; D: TRBD1; DNA: TGTGCCTGGAGTGTCAGGCCCGGGGACAGGGCGAACTATGGCTACACCTTC; CDR3: CAWSVRPGDRANYGYTF
J: TRBJ1-2; V: TRBV4-1; size: -; D: -; DNA: TGCGCCAGCAGCCAAGATTCCGAGATCTATGGCTACACCTTC; CDR3: CASSQDSEIYGYTF
J: TRBJ2-1; V: TRBV5-6; size: -; D: TRBD2; DNA: TGTGCCAGCAGCTTGAGGACTAGCGGGAGTTACAATGAGCAGTTCTTC; CDR3: CASSLRTSGSYNEQFF
J: TRBJ2-1; V: TRBV19; size: -; D: TRBD2; DNA: TGTGCCAGTAGTCCCCCCGGGACTAGCGATCCCAATGAGCAGTTCTTC; CDR3: CASSPPGTSDPNEQFF
J: TRBJ2-7; V: TRBV28; size: -; D: -; DNA: TGTGCCAGCAGTCCCCTGGACATCAACGAGCAGTACTTC; CDR3: CASSPLDINEQYF
J: TRBJ2-3; V: TRBV28; size: -; D: TRBD2; DNA: TGTGCCAGCAGTTTATTAGCGGGAGTCGAGACAGATACGCAGTATTTT; CDR3: CASSLLAGVETDTQYF
J: TRBJ2-1; V: TRBV7-3; size: -; D: -; DNA: TGTGCCAGCAGCTTCGACAGAACCTACAATGAGCAGTTCTTC; CDR3: CASSFDRTYNEQFF
J: TRBJ2-2; V: TRBV27; size: once; D: -; DNA: TGTGCCAGCAGTTTAGGGGGGATCACCGGGGAGCTGTTTTTT; CDR3: CASSLGGITGELFF
J: TRBJ2-5; V: TRBV6-1; size: -; D: -; DNA: TGTGCCAGCAGTGTCCAGGCAGGGGAGACCCAGTACTTC; CDR3: CASSVQAGETQYF
J: TRBJ2-3; V: TRBV13; size: -; D: -; DNA: TGTGCCAGCAGCTCGCGACTACGTTCTAGCACAGATACGCAGTATTTT; CDR3: CASSSRLRSSTDTQYF
J: TRBJ2-7; V: TRBV6-5; size: -; D: -; DNA: TGTGCCAGCAGTTACTCGGGAGAGACCTACGAGCAGTACTTC; CDR3: CASSYSGETYEQYF